The next 22 T cell receptor beta chains were all read from a single sample in a study of glioma-infiltrating T cells. The iRepertoire nested amplicon-rescue multiplex PCR amplified TCR alpha and beta CDR3s from RNA. One entry per CDR3 protein results from TCRdb running MiXCR on the multiplex PCR reads. The table shows roughly 16,000 distinct CDR3 sequences, with 55% to 70% occurring only once. The sequenced material came from glioma tissue, nonneoplastic brain tissue, or PBMCs (not recorded which). The receptors derive from a human donor with low-grade glioma or glioblastoma, undergoing nonglioma brain surgery, or in good health (not recorded which).

The chain uses TRBV19 and TRBJ2-3; no clear D gene. This CDR3 is built from 14 residues. The V end lost 4 bases, the J end lost 6 bases, and 14 bases lay between the germline ends. Germline-derived CDR1 and CDR2 are LNHDA and SQIVND (reference sequence). The CDR3 sequence is CASSTPFDEDTQYF. For the CDR3, the DNA is TGTGCCAGTAGTACGCCCTTCGACGAGGATACGCAGTATTTT.

This clonotype has a handful of counts. The V call is TRBV9, the J call TRBJ1-2; tentative D call: TRBD1 (5 bases). The CDR3 spans 14 residues. V dropped 4 bases and J dropped 2 bases, with 12 bases sitting between them. CDR1 and CDR2 from the germline V gene are SGDLS and YYNGEE. CDR3 coding DNA: TGTGCCAGCAGCCCCCGACAGAACAACTATGGCTACACCTTC. Residues: CASSPRQNNYGYTF.

This sequence joins TRBV6-1 and TRBJ1-2; tentatively, D is TRBD1 (5 bases). Looked up from germline, CDR1 is MNHNS and CDR2 is SASEGT. V was clipped by 1 base and J by 4 bases, with 13 bases between them. The CDR3 has 15 amino acids. The CDR3 protein is CASSEDLGTGYGYTF. Written as DNA, the CDR3 is TGTGCCAGCAGTGAAGATCTGGGGACTGGCTATGGCTACACCTTC.

The chain uses TRBV27 and TRBJ1-5; 9 nucleotides match TRBD1. From germline, CDR1 is MNHEY and CDR2 SMNVEV (reference sequence). The CDR3 is 15 residues long. V dropped 4 bases and J dropped 0; count of bases not matched to a gene: 1. CDR3 amino acids: CASSSQGASNQPQHF. DNA for the CDR3: TGTGCCAGCAGTTCACAGGGGGCTAGCAATCAGCCCCAGCATTTT.

CDR3 sequence: CASSRDSDYEQYF. The CDR3 region has the DNA TGTGCCAGCAGTCGGGACAGCGACTACGAGCAGTACTTC. The V call is TRBV2, the J call TRBJ2-7, with TRBD1 identical over 7 bases. V was clipped by 5 bases and J by 3 bases; unmatched bases: 4. The CDR3 has 13 amino acids. Germline V CDR1 and CDR2: SNHLY, FYNNEI.

The rearrangement joins TRBV28 to TRBJ2-2, with D tentatively TRBD1 or TRBD2 (5 bases each). The CDR3 contains 18 residues. Deletions cut 4 bases from V and 4 bases from J, with 22 bases between. The germline gives CDR1 MDHEN, CDR2 SYDVKM. Here the CDR3 reads CASSSRTGTRWGTGELFF. The CDR3 DNA follows: TGTGCCAGCAGTTCACGGACCGGGACCCGGTGGGGCACCGGGGAGCTGTTTTTT.

The chain employs TRBV18 and TRBJ2-1; TRBD2 matches at 8 bases. The germline V gene has CDR1 KGHSH and CDR2 LQKENI. This CDR3 contains 15 residues. Trimming took 4 bases from V and 7 from J; bases not matched to a gene: 9. CDR3 amino acids: CASSQTSGGGNEQFF. CDR3 nucleotides: TGTGCCAGCTCACAAACTAGCGGAGGCGGGAATGAGCAGTTCTTC.

This clonotype was seen only once. CDR3 loop: CSASQGNSYEQYF. The CDR3 DNA reads as TGCAGTGCTTCGCAGGGGAACTCCTACGAGCAGTACTTC. The rearrangement joins TRBV20-1 to TRBJ2-7, with D possibly matching TRBD1 (6 bases). This CDR3 contains 13 residues. V was cut by 5 bases and J by 0 bases, with 11 bases left in between. Germline CDR1 and CDR2: DFQATT and SNEGSKA (reference sequence).

This rearrangement joins TRBV20-1 to TRBJ1-2, with D maybe TRBD1 (5 bases). Germline CDR1 DFQATT, CDR2 SNEGSKA (reference sequence). There are 13 residues in the CDR3. V shed 4 bases and J shed 8 bases, with 17 bases lying between them. The CDR3 region has the DNA TGCAGTGCTACCACCGGGACCACGGGGGGCTACACCTTC. This codes for CSATTGTTGGYTF.

This clonotype is a singleton in its sample. The V and J genes are TRBV27 and TRBJ2-7; tentative D call: TRBD1 (6 bases). Trimming left V 4 bases short and J 5 bases short, with 12 bases between. CDR1 and CDR2 from the germline V gene are MNHEY and SMNVEV (reference sequence). The CDR3 has 13 residues. CDR3 sequence (DNA): TGTGCCAGCAGTTCCCTCAGGGGCCACGAGCAGTACTTC. Translating gives CASSSLRGHEQYF.

The chain couples TRBV9 to TRBJ2-3; 7 bases are a match to TRBD2. With V trimmed by 6 bases and J by 0 bases, 1 base remained unmatched. Germline V lookup: CDR1 SGDLS, CDR2 YYNGEE. CDR3 length: 13 amino acids. The CDR3 DNA sequence: TGTGCCAGCAACGGGGGGAGCACAGATACGCAGTATTTT. This encodes CASNGGSTDTQYF.

This clonotype has a single count. This chain links TRBV24-1 with TRBJ1-5, with D maybe TRBD1 (5 bases). Germline V CDR1 and CDR2: KGHDR, SFDVKD. This CDR3 comprises 12 residues. Between the trimmed V and J ends, which lost 7 bases and 4 bases, there was a span of 7 bases. The CDR3 nucleotides read TGTGCCACCAGCGACAGTAATCAGCCCCAGCATTTT. It codes for CATSDSNQPQHF.

V is TRBV20-1 and J is TRBJ1-5; D is unclear. The V gene's germline CDR1 is DFQATT and CDR2 SNEGSKA (reference sequence). The length of the CDR3 is 15 residues. With 0 bases removed from V and 1 base from J, the gap between germline ends came to 10 bases. Here the CDR3 reads CSARDRQTSNQPQHF. CDR3 in DNA: TGCAGTGCTAGAGATCGACAAACAAGCAATCAGCCCCAGCATTTT.

J is TRBJ2-7 and V is TRBV28; unclear D gene. The germline V gene encodes CDR1 MDHEN and CDR2 SYDVKM. Trimming took off 6 bases at V and 7 bases at J, with 13 bases between the two ends. This CDR3 is 12 amino acids long. The CDR3 DNA reads as TGTGCCAGCAGACTCTTTTCGAGAGAGCAGTACTTC. Its protein product is CASRLFSREQYF.

This clonotype is classed as medium-sized. This chain connects TRBV20-1 to TRBJ2-1; 10 bases match TRBD1. The CDR3 runs to 15 residues. The germline gives CDR1 DFQATT, CDR2 SNEGSKA (reference sequence). V was clipped by 3 bases and J by 5 bases; unmatched bases: 7. This CDR3 reads CSARLMGQGNNEQFF. The CDR3 region has the DNA TGCAGTGCTAGGCTTATGGGACAGGGGAACAATGAGCAGTTCTTC.

Notes on this clonotype: As the CDR3 is not closed by the conserved phenylalanine or tryptophan, this likely results from a read error. The V call is TRBV28, the J call TRBJ1-1; D is unresolved. This CDR3 comprises 15 residues. The V and J ends lost 3 bases and 3 bases respectively, with 14 bases between them. Germline loops: CDR1 MDHEN, CDR2 SYDVKM. The CDR3 is CASSFWALMDTEAFL. The CDR3 DNA reads TGTGCCAGCAGTTTTTGGGCGCTCATGGACACTGAAGCTTTCCTT.

The chain uses TRBV7-9 and TRBJ2-3, with D perhaps TRBD2 (5 bases). Germline CDR1 reads SEHNR; CDR2 reads FQNEAQ (reference sequence). The CDR3 is 12 residues long. V gave up 2 bases and J gave up 10 bases, with 10 bases separating them. Here the CDR3 DNA reads TGTGCCAGCAGCTTAAGGACTCCTTCGCAGTATTTT. It is translated as CASSLRTPSQYF.

By share, this clonotype counts as medium-sized. The chain couples TRBV2 to TRBJ1-2; D gene unclear. CDR1 SNHLY and CDR2 FYNNEI come from the germline V gene. V was pared by 0 bases and J by 2 bases, with 13 bases between. The CDR3 contains 16 residues. For the CDR3, the DNA is TGTGCCAGCAGTGAAGCGCTTCGAGGCAGAAACTATGGCTACACCTTC. Its protein product is CASSEALRGRNYGYTF.

The sample holds many counts of this clonotype. The chain combines TRBV7-9 with TRBJ2-3, with D tentatively TRBD2 (5 bases). In germline, CDR1 is SEHNR, CDR2 FQNEAQ (reference sequence). V was trimmed by 5 bases and J by 3 bases, leaving 6 bases between them. The CDR3 is 12 amino acids. CDR3 sequence reads: CASSGSTDTQYF. For the CDR3, the DNA is TGTGCCAGCAGCGGGAGTACAGATACGCAGTATTTT.

In this sample, this clonotype turned up many times. The chain recombines TRBV2 with TRBJ1-5, with TRBD1 matching over 8 bases. Germline V gives CDR1 SNHLY, CDR2 FYNNEI. Trimming took 5 bases from V and 7 from J; bases not matched to a gene: 7. This CDR3 spans 14 amino acids. CDR3 in amino acids: CASSRQGQGQPQHF. DNA for the CDR3: TGTGCCAGCAGTAGACAGGGGCAGGGGCAGCCCCAGCATTTT.

The rearrangement uses TRBV7-2 and TRBJ2-3, with D uncertain. The germline V gene encodes CDR1 SGHTA and CDR2 FQGNSA. The CDR3 extends over 15 amino acids. Trimming shortened V by 5 bases and J by 0 bases, and 12 bases separated the two germline ends. The CDR3 DNA follows: TGTGCCAGCAGCCAGCGCTTTTCGAGCACAGATACGCAGTATTTT. Encoded protein: CASSQRFSSTDTQYF.

V usage is TRBV5-5 and J usage is TRBJ1-1; a weak D match, TRBD1 (5 bases). CDR1 and CDR2 from the germline V gene are SGHKS and YYEKEE (reference sequence). The CDR3 contains 19 residues. V shed 2 bases and J shed 7 bases, with 30 bases lying between them. The CDR3, as DNA: TGTGCCAGCAGCTTAGATCGAGAAGGGGTTGTGCGGCTCACCTTTGAAGCTTTCTTT. This codes for CASSLDREGVVRLTFEAFF.